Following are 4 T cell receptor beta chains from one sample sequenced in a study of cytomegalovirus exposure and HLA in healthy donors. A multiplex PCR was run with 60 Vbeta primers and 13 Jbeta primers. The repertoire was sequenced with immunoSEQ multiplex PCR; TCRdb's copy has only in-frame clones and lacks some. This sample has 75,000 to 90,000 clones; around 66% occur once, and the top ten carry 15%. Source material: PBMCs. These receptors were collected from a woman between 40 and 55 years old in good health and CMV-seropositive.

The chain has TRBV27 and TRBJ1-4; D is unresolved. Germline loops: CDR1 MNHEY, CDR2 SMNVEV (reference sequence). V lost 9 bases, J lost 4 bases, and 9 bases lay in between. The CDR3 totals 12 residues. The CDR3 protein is CASGTGNEKLFF. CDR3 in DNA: TGTGCCAGTGGTACCGGTAATGAAAAACTGTTTTTT.

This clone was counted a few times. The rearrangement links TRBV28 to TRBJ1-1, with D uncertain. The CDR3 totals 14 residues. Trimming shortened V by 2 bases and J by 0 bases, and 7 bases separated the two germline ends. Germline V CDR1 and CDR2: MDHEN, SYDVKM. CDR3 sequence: CASSLRSLNTEAFF. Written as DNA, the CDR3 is TGTGCCAGCAGTTTACGCAGTTTGAACACTGAAGCTTTCTTT.

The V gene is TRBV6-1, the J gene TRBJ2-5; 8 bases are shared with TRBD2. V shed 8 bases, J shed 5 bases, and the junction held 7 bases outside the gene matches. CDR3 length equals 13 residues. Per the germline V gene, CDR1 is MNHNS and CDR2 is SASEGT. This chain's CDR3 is CASLPAGAETQYF. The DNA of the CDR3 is TGTGCCAGCCTGCCAGCGGGAGCGGAGACCCAGTACTTC.

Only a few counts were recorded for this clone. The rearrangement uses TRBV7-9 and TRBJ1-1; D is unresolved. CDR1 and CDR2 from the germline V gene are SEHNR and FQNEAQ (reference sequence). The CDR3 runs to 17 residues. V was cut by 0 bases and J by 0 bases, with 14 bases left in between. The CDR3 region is CASSLALGTTMNTEAFF. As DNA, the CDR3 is TGTGCCAGCAGCTTAGCGCTAGGTACTACCATGAACACTGAAGCTTTCTTT.